This record covers a single T cell receptor beta chain. Its antigen remains unidentified. These data originate in a study of a mutant IDH1 vaccine in newly diagnosed glioma. The V end was cut by 3 bases, the J end by 2 bases, with 5 bases between. Germline CDR1 MDHEN, CDR2 SYDVKM. This CDR3 is 12 amino acids long. Profiling relied on immunoSEQ multiplex PCR, and the TCRdb table lists in-frame clones only, not all of them. This sample carries about 64,000 clones, around 85% of them seen once, and the ten largest clones take about 8.2%. The time point denotes: week 11, during vaccination. A single vaccine dose contained 300 ug of mutant IDH1 20-mer peptide, and topical imiquimod was used with it.

V is TRBV28 and J is TRBJ2-7; D assignment may be TRBD1 or TRBD2 (5 bases each). The TCR originated in a woman between 45 and 60 years old with glioma. This sample comprised PBMCs, obtained from a glioma patient whose treatment included an IDH1 peptide vaccine. CDR3 in amino acids: CASSLGAYEQYF. In DNA, the CDR3 is TGTGCCAGCAGTTTGGGGGCCTACGAGCAGTACTTC.